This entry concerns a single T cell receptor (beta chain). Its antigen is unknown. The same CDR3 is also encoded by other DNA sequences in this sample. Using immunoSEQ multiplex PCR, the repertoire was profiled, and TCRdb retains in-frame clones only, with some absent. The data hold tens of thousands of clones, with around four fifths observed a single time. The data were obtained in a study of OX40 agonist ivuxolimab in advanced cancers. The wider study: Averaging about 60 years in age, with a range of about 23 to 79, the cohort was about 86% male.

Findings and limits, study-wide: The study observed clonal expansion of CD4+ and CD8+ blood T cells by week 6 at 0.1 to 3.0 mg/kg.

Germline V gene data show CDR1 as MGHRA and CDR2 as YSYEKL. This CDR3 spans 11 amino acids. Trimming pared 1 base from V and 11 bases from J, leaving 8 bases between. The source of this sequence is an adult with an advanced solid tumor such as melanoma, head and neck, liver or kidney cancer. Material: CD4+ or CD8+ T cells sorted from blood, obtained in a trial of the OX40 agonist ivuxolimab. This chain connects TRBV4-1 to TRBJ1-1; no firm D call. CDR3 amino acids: CASSQGLGAFF. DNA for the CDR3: TGCGCCAGCAGCCAAGGACTCGGGGCTTTCTTT.